The clone carrying this T cell receptor (beta chain) has at least ten counts. Its target is not known. The sample comes from a study of T-cell reconstitution after alpha-beta-depleted transplantation in children. General study findings and limits: Elevated TCRbeta diversity at day 60 was traced, in some patients, to surviving recipient T cells and thymic progenitors.

The TCRbeta library incorporated unique molecular identifiers. TCRdb independently ran MiXCR on the PCR reads; one entry per CDR3 protein. Of 450,000 to 600,000 distinct CDR3 sequences listed, more than 9% are singletons. CDR3 length: 14 residues. Germline V gene sequence: CDR1 SGHRS, CDR2 YFSETQ. Trimming at V came to 3 bases and at J to 7 bases, leaving 8 bases not matched to a gene. This chain links TRBV5-1 with TRBJ1-1; TRBD1 agrees at 8 bases. The sequencing here drew on PBMCs, taken before TCRalphabeta/CD19-depleted stem cell transplant. This TCR was recovered from a child aged 2 to 10 with inherited bone marrow failure, due to receive a stem cell transplant. CDR3 in amino acids: CASSWGQDWSEAFF. The CDR3 bases are TGCGCCAGCAGCTGGGGACAGGATTGGAGTGAAGCTTTCTTT.